This TCR beta chain was sequenced in a study of blood T cell repertoires in COVID-19. About the research overall: Samples representing acute and convalescent COVID-19 were sourced from the United States, Italy and Spain.

This table comes from immunoSEQ multiplex PCR, and its TCRdb copy is limited to in-frame clones, with some not included. The table records a few hundred thousand clones, over 75% of them present only once. Germline V gene data show CDR1 as SGHRS and CDR2 as YFSETQ. Trimming took 5 bases from V and 5 from J, leaving 14 bases between them. The length of the CDR3 is 13 residues. The chain combines TRBV5-1 with TRBJ2-7; D remains unclear. Sequenced sample: peripheral blood. The origin of this receptor is a human donor in a cohort sampled during active COVID-19. CDR3 loop: CASREFMANEQYF. Here the CDR3 DNA reads TGCGCCAGCAGGGAGTTTATGGCCAACGAGCAGTACTTC. Supplemented by reference TRBV5-1 and TRBJ2-7, the full variable domain reads KAGVTQTPRYLIKTRGQQVTLSCSPISGHRSVSWYQQTPGQGLQFLFEYFSETQRNKGNFPGRFSGRQFSNSRSEMNVSTLELGDSALYLCASREFMANEQYFGPGTRLTVT.